The entry that follows covers one T cell receptor beta chain sequence. Its specificity is unknown. The data were obtained in a study of cytomegalovirus exposure and HLA in healthy donors. Study at large: Around 180 million T cells yielded 117 million unique TCR beta sequences in earlier analysis. Study-level results: Altogether, 164 TCR beta chains were recorded as cytomegalovirus-associated. TCR association rates varied by HLA locus in a later analysis, with DRB1 highest and HLA-C lowest.

This CDR3 is built from 15 residues. V was cut by 5 bases and J by 5 bases, with 13 bases left in between. The germline V gene has CDR1 MNHEY and CDR2 SMNVEV (reference sequence). With 60 Vbeta and 13 Jbeta primers, the PCR was carried out. Generated by immunoSEQ multiplex PCR, the TCRdb table keeps only in-frame clones and is missing some. This sample has about 170,000 clones; under 80% occur once, and the top ten carry roughly an eighth. V gene TRBV27 combines with J gene TRBJ1-6; no clear D gene. The clonotype was recovered from a woman aged 45-60 years in good health and CMV-seropositive. Sequencing used PBMCs. The CDR3 spells CASSVRGRDNSPLHF. Written as DNA, the CDR3 is TGTGCCAGCAGTGTACGGGGTCGCGATAATTCACCCCTCCACTTT.